This TCR beta chain derives from a study of T cells during gluten challenge in celiac disease (dated by TCRdb to the late 2010s). General notes on the study: For about seven challenge participants who showed a significant rise in HLA-DQ:gluten tetramer-binding T cells, paired single-cell TCR sequencing was carried out. Blood was collected at baseline, day 6 and day 14 of the challenge, whereas duodenal biopsies were collected at baseline and day 14. On the Illumina MiSeq, paired-end 250 bp sequencing was performed for single-cell libraries and paired-end 300 bp sequencing was performed for bulk libraries.

The paper as a whole reports these results and caveats: Clonal expansion rose on day 6, as shown by reduced sample-corrected Shannon diversity of circulating gluten-specific T cells. Circulating gluten-specific T cells peaked on day 6, and the day-6 repertoire appeared to consist largely of expanded preexisting memory clonotypes. Across seven or eight patients, 12-44% of single-cell TCR-alpha/beta clonotypes at the latest time point were also present at baseline; bulk data gave about 52-55%.

Blood cells were gated as tetramer-binding CD4+ effector-memory gut-homing T cells: CD3+, CD45RA-, CD62L-, integrin beta7+, with lineage markers excluded. Patients with treated celiac disease who followed a gluten-free diet went through a 14-day oral dietary gluten challenge so that recall of gluten-specific T cells could be studied. Cells were sorted on an Aria II cell sorter as single cells, and also in bulk when tetramer-positive cells were relatively numerous. Peripheral blood mononuclear cells were isolated by Ficoll density gradient centrifugation and cryopreserved before staining. Thawed cells were stained with a pool of PE-conjugated HLA-DQ:gluten tetramers presenting immunodominant gluten epitopes before sorting of tetramer-binding CD4+ T cells. Following HLA-DQ:gluten tetramer staining, tetramer-based enrichment was performed on blood samples. In its sample, this clonotype comes out as large (0.1 to 1%). Nothing much larger sits one base from this clone, and base qualities are not available.

To prepare the library, single-cell sequencing was applied. TCRdb names Illumina MiSeq as the instrument used. Three nested PCRs using multiplexed primers that cover all TRA and TRB V genes were used to amplify paired single-cell TCR-alpha and TCR-beta sequences. Under the source paper's analysis protocol: Selected pRESTO steps were used to preprocess the reads, and IMGT/HighV-QUEST was used to assign V, D, J genes and CDR3 junctions. Only valid singletons with no more than three chains, each backed by 100 or more reads, were kept as single cells. Clonotypes were defined by identical paired TCR-alpha/beta nucleotide sequences, and cross-patient sharing of only about 0.2% indicated negligible cross-contamination. In samples with more than 20 cells, repertoire diversity was estimated using an undersampling-corrected Shannon index. TCRdb reprocessing: public reads trimmed at Q25 with fastp, clones called with MiXCR, in-frame beta chains kept. When rows share a CDR3 protein, they turn into one entry using the most common DNA and genes. TCRdb's processing, not the authors', yielded these V and J calls. The table for this sample lists about 270 distinct CDR3 sequences; under 60% of them were counted only once. The biggest ten clones account for over 75% of the sample.

V and J are trimmed by 4 bases and 0 bases, and the gene matches miss 6 bases of the junction. The CDR3 spans 15 residues, from the cysteine through the phenylalanine. Only the CDR3 region is kept as DNA, spanning 45 bases read in frame from base 1. CDR1 and CDR2, per the germline V gene, are LGHNA and YNFKEQ. The TCR was taken from a female donor with celiac disease. This sample comprised gluten-specific CD4+ T cells sorted from blood using tetramers, obtained at baseline or on day 6, 14 or 28 of gluten challenge (not recorded which). The chain is encoded by TRBV4-2 joined to TRBJ2-7, and TRBD2 aligns with 7 junction nucleotides. CDR3 sequence: CASSRGGGGSYEQYF. The nucleotides are TGTGCCAGCAGCCGGGGGGGGGGGGGCTCCTACGAGCAGTACTTC.